The clone carrying this T cell receptor (beta chain) has at least ten counts. The antigen is not known. A second about 7 to 11 cycle PCR used barcoded and J-beta primers. There were at least 3 million CDR3-containing paired-end reads obtained from each sample. TCRdb re-called the 5' RACE reads with MiXCR, one entry per CDR3 protein. The table records roughly 680,000 distinct CDR3 sequences, about 50% of them present only once. These data are taken from a study of blood T cells in healthy people across ages. General study points: Whereas aged donors had fewer naive CD4+ cells, long-lived donors had more of them and higher diversity. Significant beta diversity loss was already apparent by age roughly 44, declining roughly linearly.

From germline, CDR1 is SGHRS and CDR2 YFSETQ. CDR3 size: 19 residues. Trimming removed 4 bases from V and 0 bases from J; junction bases left unmatched: 13. The origin of this receptor is a woman of 80 years or more in good health. The specimen was blood. The chain employs TRBV5-1 and TRBJ2-3; 11 positions agree with TRBD2. CDR3 amino acids: CASSPPWVAGGPSTDTQYF. The CDR3 DNA follows: TGCGCCAGCAGCCCCCCCTGGGTAGCGGGGGGGCCTAGCACAGATACGCAGTATTTT.